These 28 T cell receptor beta chains share one sample of origin, sequenced in a study of identical twins (dated by TCRdb to 2016 to 2018). The library was built by means of 5' RACE. The sequencer listed for this sample is Illumina HiSeq 2000. TCRdb passed the public sequencing reads through fastp at Q25 and MiXCR, retaining productive beta sequences. Each entry merges the rows of one CDR3 protein and shows their most common DNA and genes. The sample table holds about 250,000 distinct CDR3 sequences, of which 6.5% to 9.5% were seen once. The top ten clonotypes cover less than 4% of the sample. These data also formed part of another study, on yellow fever vaccine responses in identical twins.

Sequenced sample: CD8+ T cells sorted from blood. Receptor source: a woman between 18 and 29 years old in good health.

The chain combines TRBV2 with TRBJ2-4; maybe TRBD2 (5 bases). Germline assignment: CDR1 SNHLY and CDR2 FYNNEI. Trimming removed 4 bases at V and 0 bases at J, with 16 bases between. The CDR3 length is 17 residues. The CDR3: CASSAVGGGLAKNIQYF. As DNA, the CDR3 is TGTGCCAGCAGTGCGGTAGGAGGCGGGCTAGCCAAAAACATTCAGTACTTC.

This chain connects TRBV4-2 to TRBJ2-7; 9 bases match TRBD2. Germline CDR1 LGHNA, CDR2 YNFKEQ. CDR3 length: 15 residues. The ends lost 2 bases at V and 2 bases at J; junction bases unmatched: 4. CDR3 nucleotide sequence: TGTGCCAGCAGCCAATATAGCGGGGGAACCTACGAGCAGTACTTC. It codes for CASSQYSGGTYEQYF.

This clonotype has more than one count but fewer than ten. V and J are TRBV2 and TRBJ2-3, with no clear D. There are 13 residues in the CDR3. The germline CDR1 and CDR2 sequences are SNHLY and FYNNEI. V was clipped by 0 bases and J by 0 bases, with 1 base between them. The CDR3 protein is CASSEASTDTQYF. The CDR3 bases are TGTGCCAGCAGTGAAGCGAGCACAGATACGCAGTATTTT.

The V call is TRBV4-3, the J call TRBJ2-4, with 9 bases that match TRBD2. V gave up 0 bases and J gave up 3 bases; unmatched junction bases: 15. CDR1 LGHNA and CDR2 YSLEER come from the germline V gene. The CDR3 loop spans 20 amino acids. The CDR3 region is CASSQDWGTSNNQGKNIQYF. CDR3 DNA: TGCGCCAGCAGCCAAGATTGGGGGACTAGCAACAACCAGGGCAAAAACATTCAGTACTTC.

This clonotype has a handful of counts. The V and J genes are TRBV7-9 and TRBJ2-1, with TRBD2 identical over 7 bases. With 5 bases clipped from V and 10 bases from J, the junction kept 8 bases outside the gene matches. Germline values: CDR1 SEHNR, CDR2 FQNEAQ (reference sequence). The length of the CDR3 is 13 residues. This CDR3 is CASSPSLGLEQFF. CDR3 nucleotides: TGTGCCAGCAGCCCAAGTCTGGGACTAGAGCAGTTCTTC.

V is TRBV7-9 and J is TRBJ2-3; TRBD1 or TRBD2 may be the D gene (5 bases each). Deletions cut 8 bases from V and 3 bases from J, with 15 bases between. The CDR3 is made up of 14 amino acids. Germline CDR1 reads SEHNR; CDR2 reads FQNEAQ (reference sequence). The CDR3 coding sequence is TGTGCCAGCGCCCGGGGCTCGGAGACAGATACGCAGTATTTT. Its translation: CASARGSETDTQYF.

This clonotype was found a few times. This chain uses TRBV4-3 with TRBJ2-7, with D uncertain. The V gene lost 0 bases and the J gene lost 0 bases, with 9 bases spanning the gap. Germline V gene lookup returns CDR1 LGHNA and CDR2 YSLEER. The CDR3 extends over 15 amino acids. Written as DNA, the CDR3 is TGCGCCAGCAGCCAAGACCGGTCGGGCTCCTACGAGCAGTACTTC. Residues: CASSQDRSGSYEQYF.

This chain joins TRBV20-1 and TRBJ2-1, with TRBD1 matching 7 bases. The CDR3 covers 13 residues. Germline values: CDR1 DFQATT, CDR2 SNEGSKA (reference sequence). Trimming cost V 6 bases and J 3 bases; bases outside gene matches: 5. The CDR3 DNA is TGCAGTGCGGCGGACAGGCGCTACAATGAGCAGTTCTTC. Its translation: CSAADRRYNEQFF.

The V gene is TRBV20-1, the J gene TRBJ1-4; D gene unclear. The V end lost 4 bases, the J end lost 8 bases, and 5 bases lay between the germline ends. The germline gives CDR1 DFQATT, CDR2 SNEGSKA (reference sequence). This CDR3 has 10 amino acids. CDR3 residues: CSAIGEKLFF. The CDR3, as DNA: TGCAGTGCTATAGGGGAAAAACTGTTTTTT.

This clonotype has only a few counts. The chain links TRBV11-1 to TRBJ2-3, with D perhaps matching TRBD2 (5 bases). V shed 4 bases and J shed 7 bases, with 9 bases lying between them. The CDR3 extends over 12 amino acids. Germline CDR1 is SGHAT and CDR2 is FQDESV (reference sequence). The DNA for the CDR3 is TGTGCCAGCAGCTCAGCGGTTAATACGCAGTATTTT. Its translation: CASSSAVNTQYF.

This clonotype has at least ten counts. In DNA, the CDR3 is TGCGCCAGCAGGAGCGCCAGGAACACCGGGGAGCTGTTTTTT. It codes for CASRSARNTGELFF. V is TRBV5-1 and J is TRBJ2-2; the D is unclear. Trimming removed 5 bases from V and 1 base from J, with 9 bases in between. From germline, CDR1 is SGHRS and CDR2 YFSETQ. CDR3 size: 14 residues.

The table lists this clonotype with many counts. The chain links TRBV10-3 to TRBJ2-2; D might be TRBD1 (6 bases). V lost 6 bases and J 3 bases, leaving 17 bases between the germline ends. Germline-derived CDR1 and CDR2 are ENHRY and SYGVKD. CDR3 length: 16 amino acids. The CDR3 DNA is TGTGCCATCAGGGACAGCTCCCTGGGGGACACCGGGGAGCTGTTTTTT. Protein sequence: CAIRDSSLGDTGELFF.

J is TRBJ2-1 and V is TRBV3-1; the match to TRBD1 covers 9 bases. Germline V gene lookup returns CDR1 LGHDT and CDR2 YNNKEL (reference sequence). V trimming: 10 bases; J trimming: 8 bases; junction bases outside the gene matches: 18. CDR3 length equals 16 residues. CDR3: CATCQYWDRDGDEQFF. The CDR3 nucleotides are TGTGCCACCTGCCAATATTGGGACAGGGACGGGGATGAGCAGTTCTTC.

This clonotype was seen repeatedly, ten times or more. This chain joins TRBV10-2 and TRBJ2-2; a weak D match, TRBD2 (5 bases). CDR1 and CDR2 from the germline V gene are WSHSY and SAAADI. Trimming took off 4 bases at V and 0 bases at J, with 12 bases between the two ends. CDR3 size: 16 residues. Here the CDR3 reads CASSVEGDPNTGELFF. CDR3 DNA: TGCGCCAGCAGTGTTGAGGGCGACCCGAACACCGGGGAGCTGTTTTTT.

V is TRBV29-1 and J is TRBJ2-7; D not certain. This CDR3 has 12 amino acids. Per the germline V gene, CDR1 is SQVTM and CDR2 is ANQGSEA. Between the trimmed V and J ends, which lost 2 bases and 3 bases, there was a span of 8 bases. Written as DNA, the CDR3 is TGCAGCGTTGAATCACAGTTCTACGAGCAGTACTTC. Encoded protein: CSVESQFYEQYF.

This clonotype was seen more than once but under ten times. The junction and the germline gene differ at one end; a read error may be behind it. V is TRBV7-7 and J is TRBJ2-1, with D maybe TRBD1 (6 bases). This CDR3 is 15 amino acids long. Germline V gene lookup returns CDR1 SSHAT and CDR2 FNYEAQ (reference sequence). In nucleotides, the CDR3 is TGTGCTAGCAGCTTAGCCAGGGGTGTGGGAAATGAGCAGTTCTTC. Translating it yields CASSLARGVGNEQFF. Variable domain in full (rest from reference TRBV7-7 and TRBJ2-1): GAGVSQSPRYKVTKRGQDVTLRCDPISSHATLYWYQQALGQGPEFLTYFNYEAQPDKSGLPSDRFSAERPEGSISTLTIQRTEQRDSAMYRCASSLARGVGNEQFFGPGTRLTVL.

This clonotype was detected ten times or more. The chain joins TRBV7-9 to TRBJ2-7, with D unclear. The CDR3 length is 13 residues. Germline lookup yields CDR1 SEHNR and CDR2 FQNEAQ (reference sequence). Between the trimmed V and J ends, which lost 5 bases and 3 bases, there was a span of 11 bases. CDR3 loop: CASSPEAGYEQYF. CDR3 DNA: TGTGCCAGCAGCCCGGAAGCAGGCTACGAGCAGTACTTC.

The rearrangement joins TRBV6-2 or TRBV6-3 to TRBJ2-7; 8 nucleotides align to TRBD1. This CDR3 is built from 14 residues. The germline gives CDR1 MNHEY, CDR2 SVGEGT. Germline trimming cut 6 bases from V and 2 bases from J; bases unmatched to any gene: 6. The DNA for the CDR3 is TGTGCCAGCAGAGACAGGGGTGAAACCTACGAGCAGTACTTC. It translates to CASRDRGETYEQYF.

This clonotype has a count of ten or more. The V and J genes are TRBV29-1 and TRBJ2-5; TRBD2 is a possible D gene (5 bases). The CDR3 contains 15 residues. Germline CDR1 SQVTM, CDR2 ANQGSEA. V lost 1 base, J lost 8 bases, and 20 bases lay in between. CDR3 bases: TGCAGCGTTGAAGGCGGGTTATATCCGGGTGAAACCCAGTACTTC. It codes for CSVEGGLYPGETQYF.

This clonotype was counted ten times or more. V gene TRBV10-2 combines with J gene TRBJ2-1; 13 bases are shared with TRBD2. Germline V lookup: CDR1 WSHSY, CDR2 SAAADI. This CDR3 is built from 14 residues. Losses at the gene ends were 10 bases for V and 8 bases for J; bases not matched to a gene: 8. CDR3 DNA: TGCGCCACCCAACTAGCGGGGGGGCGGTATGAGCAGTTCTTC. Amino acids: CATQLAGGRYEQFF.

This clonotype has more than one count but fewer than ten. V is TRBV5-1 and J is TRBJ2-3, with 11 bases matching TRBD2. V was clipped by 5 bases and J by 4 bases; unmatched bases: 6. Germline CDR1 reads SGHRS; CDR2 reads YFSETQ. The CDR3 totals 15 residues. CDR3 DNA: TGCGCCAGCAGAGCCCCGGGACTAGCGGCAGATACGCAGTATTTT. Translating it yields CASRAPGLAADTQYF.

A few counts support this clonotype. V is TRBV28 and J is TRBJ2-7; TRBD2 might be the D (5 bases). Trimming left V 2 bases short and J 5 bases short, with 10 bases between. The CDR3 contains 13 residues. Germline V gives CDR1 MDHEN, CDR2 SYDVKM. Here the CDR3 reads CASSLRGRDEQYF. The CDR3 DNA is TGTGCCAGCAGTTTACGGGGAAGAGACGAGCAGTACTTC.

This clonotype was seen repeatedly, ten times or more. The rearrangement joins TRBV12-3 or TRBV12-4 to TRBJ2-1, with 7 bases lining up with TRBD2. With 4 bases clipped from V and 8 bases from J, the junction kept 14 bases outside the gene matches. The CDR3 is made up of 16 amino acids. Here the CDR3 reads CASSSLKLGLVDEQFF. In DNA form, the CDR3 reads TGTGCCAGCAGTTCCCTTAAACTAGGACTAGTCGATGAGCAGTTCTTC.

The V call is TRBV7-2, the J call TRBJ2-7, with D possibly matching TRBD1 (5 bases). The V gene's germline CDR1 is SGHTA and CDR2 FQGNSA. The V gene lost 1 base and the J gene lost 0 bases, with 10 bases spanning the gap. The CDR3 is 15 residues long. CDR3: CASSLDPGPSYEQYF. CDR3 sequence (DNA): TGTGCCAGCAGCTTAGACCCAGGGCCCTCCTACGAGCAGTACTTC.

J is TRBJ2-7 and V is TRBV20-1; TRBD1 aligns across 9 bases. The length of the CDR3 is 15 residues. Germline CDR1 is DFQATT and CDR2 is SNEGSKA (reference sequence). After removal of 3 bases from V and 4 bases from J, the junction contained 10 bases not matched to a gene. The CDR3 DNA reads TGCAGTGCTAGGGACCGGGACAGGGCTTTTTACGAGCAGTACTTC. This translates into CSARDRDRAFYEQYF.

This clonotype was seen at least ten times. The chain is built from TRBV6-2 or TRBV6-3 and TRBJ2-2; weak D call: TRBD2 (5 bases). The CDR3 has 15 residues. Per germline, CDR1 MNHEY and CDR2 SVGEGT. With 0 bases removed from V and 3 bases from J, the gap between germline ends came to 8 bases. CDR3 sequence (DNA): TGTGCCAGCAGTTACTCGAGGGATTACACCGGGGAGCTGTTTTTT. Protein product: CASSYSRDYTGELFF.

This clonotype is medium-sized in the sample. V is TRBV4-2 and J is TRBJ1-4; TRBD1 agrees at 7 bases. CDR3 size: 17 residues. The V segment lost 0 bases and the J segment 8 bases; nucleotides outside the gene matches: 12. Germline assignment: CDR1 LGHNA and CDR2 YNFKEQ. CDR3 in amino acids: CASSQDRAGRGAEKLFF. The DNA of the CDR3 is TGTGCCAGCAGCCAAGATCGGGCCGGCAGGGGGGCGGAAAAACTGTTTTTT.

V and J are TRBV10-1 and TRBJ2-6, with 10 bases aligning to TRBD1. Germline V gene sequence: CDR1 WNHNN, CDR2 SYGVQD (reference sequence). Trimming removed 4 bases from V and 4 bases from J; junction bases left unmatched: 7. This CDR3 spans 17 amino acids. For the CDR3, the DNA is TGCGCCAGCAGTGCGGGGACAGGGGAGGTCGGGGCCAACGTCCTGACTTTC. It translates to CASSAGTGEVGANVLTF.